This TCR beta chain comes out of a study of blood T cell repertoires in COVID-19 (dated by TCRdb to 2018 to 2020). For context, the study as a whole: Collaborator samples came from the United States, Italy and Spain and covered acute and convalescent phases of COVID-19. Sample metadata almost always included a de-identified subject ID, COVID-19 status, age in years and sex. Samples were obtained from the ongoing ImmuneRACE study (first 160 participants) and from approximately 1,200 subjects provided by 6 global collaborators. The prospective study material was composed of cDNA or gDNA derived from T cells, B-cell-depleted T cells, or PBMCs. HLA class I and class II types, where available, came from metadata supplied by the sample provider rather than from assay-based typing. The repertoires were released in a freely available public database intended as a resource for research on the immune response to SARS-CoV-2. Subjects who had been exposed to COVID-19, were actively infected with it, or had recovered from it provided the deeply sampled blood TCRbeta repertoires that made up the dataset. The paper's findings and limits, for the study overall: The amount of clinical and demographic metadata varied by source and participant and was provided uncurated.

Each collaborating institution followed its own protocols to collect whole blood in K2EDTA tubes. Collaborator samples were shipped for TCRbeta analysis as frozen whole blood, isolated PBMCs, or DNA extracted from either sample type. For CDR1 and CDR2, the germline V gene lists MNHEY and SVGAGI. Inclusive of the bounding cysteine and phenylalanine, the CDR3 is 14 residues long. The kept DNA is CDR3 alone, 42 bases in frame from the first base. V lost 10 bases and J lost 4 bases; the stretch between them is 17 bases long. As to this clone: Its recognized antigen is unknown. No qualities accompany the bases; no much larger clone lies one base away.

TCRbeta CDR3 regions were amplified from genomic DNA by means of the immunoSEQ Assay, a bias-controlled multiplex PCR. In the source study's methods: The number of nucleated cells in each sample was estimated by amplification of reference gene primers within the assay. To quantify the absolute abundance of each unique TCRbeta CDR3 rearrangement, sequence reads were collapsed and filtered. For each sample, productive Simpson clonality was calculated as the square root of Simpson's diversity index over productive rearrangements. TCRdb limited this immuneACCESS table to in-frame rearrangements with V and J called. A share of clones is missing; checked studies link under half to unresolved V genes, and the rest is unexplained. The DNA was the basis for D and trimming; V, J and clone size are from that table. The sample data list about 55,000 clones, and approximately 92% of these were observed just once. Approximately 15% of the sample goes to the ten largest clones.

The specimen was peripheral blood. The chain was built from TRBV6-5 and TRBJ1-5; matching of 5 bases hints at TRBD1 as the D gene. The TCR comes from a human donor with active COVID-19. The donor label of this sample is uncertain. CDR3 sequence: CATLLTVRNQPQHF. The DNA is as follows: TGTGCCACCCTACTGACAGTGAGGAATCAGCCCCAGCATTTT.